These T cell receptor beta chains were read from a single sample in a study of a mutant IDH1 vaccine in newly diagnosed glioma. What these receptors recognize is not known. Produced via immunoSEQ multiplex PCR; TCRdb's table is partial and in-frame only. The sample includes under 70,000 clones, approximately 80% of them seen just once. Sequenced here: PBMCs, sampled from a glioma patient whose treatment included an IDH1 peptide vaccine. The receptors stem from a young man with glioma. Both conserved end residues are part of each CDR3.

TRBV19	TRBJ2-5	CASSAPGTSGGFQETQYF
TRBV7-9	TRBJ2-1	CASSLGLGGATYNEQFF
TRBV11-2	TRBJ1-4	CASSLNVQGASGEKLFF
TRBV19	TRBJ1-5	CASSITVYSNQPQHF
TRBV5-1	TRBJ2-3	CASSLGLYSTDTQYF
TRBV11-2	TRBJ1-6	CASSSQWNSPLHF
TRBV30	TRBJ1-6	CAWSDTGHSNSPLHF
TRBV2	TRBJ1-2	CASSVPGEEGYTF
TRBV7-9	TRBJ1-4	CAGGTGSNEKLFF
TRBV10-3	TRBJ2-7	CATGRQGAEQYF
TRBV6-6	TRBJ1-1	CASSFIATGQGAEAFF
TRBV30	TRBJ2-7	CAWSVGTLSYEQYF
TRBV7-9	TRBJ1-2	CASSLARQGNGYTF
TRBV5-4	TRBJ2-3	CASSDASGSSTDTQYF
TRBV28	TRBJ1-3	CASSLFKDRRGNTIYF
TRBV6-6	TRBJ1-2	CASSYSVGVDYGYTF
TRBV10-1	TRBJ1-1	CASSYGGSTEAFF
TRBV27	TRBJ1-2	CASSLLAGTGGYGYTF
TRBV4-1	TRBJ1-4	CASSQEGKVAWGEKLFF
TRBV30	TRBJ1-5	CAWSGGQDLSYSNQPQHF
TRBV5-8	TRBJ2-5	CASSLFGTSKETQYF
TRBV12-5	TRBJ1-5	CASGLTGGWNQPQHF
TRBV11-2	TRBJ1-4	CASSSRGGVEKLFF
TRBV9	TRBJ1-2	CASSTVGVNYGYTF
TRBV4-2	TRBJ2-2	CASSQDGAGGPNTGELFF